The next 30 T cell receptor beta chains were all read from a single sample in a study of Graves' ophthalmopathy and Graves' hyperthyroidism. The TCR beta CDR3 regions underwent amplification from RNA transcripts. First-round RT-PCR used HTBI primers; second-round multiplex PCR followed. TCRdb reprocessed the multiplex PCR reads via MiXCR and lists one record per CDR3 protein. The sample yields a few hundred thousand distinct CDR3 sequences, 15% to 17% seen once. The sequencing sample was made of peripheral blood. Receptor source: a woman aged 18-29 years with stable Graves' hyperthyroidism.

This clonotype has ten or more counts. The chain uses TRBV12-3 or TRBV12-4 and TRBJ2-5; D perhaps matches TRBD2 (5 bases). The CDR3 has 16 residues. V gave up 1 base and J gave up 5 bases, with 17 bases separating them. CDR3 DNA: TGTGCCAGCAGTTTAGGACGTCTAGCAATGCGCGAGACCCAGTACTTC. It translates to CASSLGRLAMRETQYF.

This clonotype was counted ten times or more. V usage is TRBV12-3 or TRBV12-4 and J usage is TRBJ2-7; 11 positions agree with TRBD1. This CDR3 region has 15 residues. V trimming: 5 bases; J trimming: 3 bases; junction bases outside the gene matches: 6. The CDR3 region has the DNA TGTGCCAGCAGTCCTCCTGGGACAGGGGGCTACGAGCAGTACTTC. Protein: CASSPPGTGGYEQYF.

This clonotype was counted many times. CDR3 protein: CASSSPRSGYTGELFF. DNA for the CDR3: TGTGCCAGCAGTTCCCCTCGGTCGGGGTACACCGGGGAGCTGTTTTTT. This chain uses TRBV12-3 or TRBV12-4 with TRBJ2-2; D perhaps matches TRBD2 (5 bases). Trimming took 4 bases from V and 3 from J, leaving 15 bases between them. The length of the CDR3 is 16 residues.

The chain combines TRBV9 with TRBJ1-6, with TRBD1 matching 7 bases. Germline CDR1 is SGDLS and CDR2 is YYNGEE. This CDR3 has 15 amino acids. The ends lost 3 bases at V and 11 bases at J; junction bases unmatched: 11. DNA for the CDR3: TGTGCCAGCAGCGCCGAACAGGGGTCGGCGGCACCCCTCCACTTT. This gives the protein CASSAEQGSAAPLHF.

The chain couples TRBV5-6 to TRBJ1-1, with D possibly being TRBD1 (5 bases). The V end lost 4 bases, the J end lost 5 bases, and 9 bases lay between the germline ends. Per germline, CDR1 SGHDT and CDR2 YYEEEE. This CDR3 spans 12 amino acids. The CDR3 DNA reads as TGTGCCAGCAGCGGGGGTTGGACTGAAGCTTTCTTT. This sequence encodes CASSGGWTEAFF.

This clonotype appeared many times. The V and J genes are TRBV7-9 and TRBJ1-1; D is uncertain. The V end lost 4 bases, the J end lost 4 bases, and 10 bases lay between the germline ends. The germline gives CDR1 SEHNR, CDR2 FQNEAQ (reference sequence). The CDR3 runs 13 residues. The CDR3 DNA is TGTGCCAGCAGCTCTCCAATGGCCACTGAAGCTTTCTTT. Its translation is CASSSPMATEAFF.

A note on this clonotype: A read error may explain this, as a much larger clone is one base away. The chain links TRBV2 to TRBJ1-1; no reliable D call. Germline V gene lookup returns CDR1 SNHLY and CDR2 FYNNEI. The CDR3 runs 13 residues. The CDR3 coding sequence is TGTGCCAGCAGTGAAGTAGGCCTCACTGAAGCTTGCTTT. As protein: CASSEVGLTEACF. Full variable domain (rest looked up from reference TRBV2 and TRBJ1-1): EPEVTQTPSHQVTQMGQEVILRCVPISNHLYFYWYRQILGQKVEFLVSFYNNEISEKSEIFDDQFSVERPDGSNFTLKIRSTKLEDSAMYFCASSEVGLTEACFGQGTRLTVV.

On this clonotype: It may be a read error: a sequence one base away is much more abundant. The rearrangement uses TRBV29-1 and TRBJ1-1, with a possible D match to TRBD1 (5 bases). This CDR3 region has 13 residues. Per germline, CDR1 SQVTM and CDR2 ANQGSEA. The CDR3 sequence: CSVDVRAGTEACF. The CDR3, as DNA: TGCAGCGTTGATGTCAGGGCTGGGACTGAAGCTTGCTTT.

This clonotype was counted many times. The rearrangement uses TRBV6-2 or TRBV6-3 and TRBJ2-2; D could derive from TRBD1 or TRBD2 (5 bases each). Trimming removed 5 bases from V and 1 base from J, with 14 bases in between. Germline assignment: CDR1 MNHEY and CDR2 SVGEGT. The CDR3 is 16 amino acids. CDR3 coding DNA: TGTGCCAGCAGTGCTACGGGACCGATGAACACCGGGGAGCTGTTTTTT. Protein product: CASSATGPMNTGELFF.

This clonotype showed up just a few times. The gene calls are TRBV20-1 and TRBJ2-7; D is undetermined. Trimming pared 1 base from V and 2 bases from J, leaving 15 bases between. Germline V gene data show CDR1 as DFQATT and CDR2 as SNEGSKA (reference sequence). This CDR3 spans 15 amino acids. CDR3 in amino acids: CSARGAAGRPYEQYF. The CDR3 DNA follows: TGCAGTGCTAGAGGTGCAGCAGGTCGACCCTACGAGCAGTACTTC.

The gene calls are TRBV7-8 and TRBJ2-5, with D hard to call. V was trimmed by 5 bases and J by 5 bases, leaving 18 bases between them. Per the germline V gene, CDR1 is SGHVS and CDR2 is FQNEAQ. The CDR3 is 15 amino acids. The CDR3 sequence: CASSNLPRTQETQYF. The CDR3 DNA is TGTGCCAGCAGCAATCTCCCCCGGACCCAGGAGACCCAGTACTTC.

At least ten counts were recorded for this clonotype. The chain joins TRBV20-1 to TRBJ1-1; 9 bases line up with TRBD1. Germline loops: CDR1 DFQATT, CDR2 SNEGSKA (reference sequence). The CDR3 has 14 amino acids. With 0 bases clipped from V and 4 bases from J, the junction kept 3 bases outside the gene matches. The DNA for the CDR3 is TGCAGTGCTAGAGATAGACAGGGGGGCACTGAAGCTTTCTTT. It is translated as CSARDRQGGTEAFF.

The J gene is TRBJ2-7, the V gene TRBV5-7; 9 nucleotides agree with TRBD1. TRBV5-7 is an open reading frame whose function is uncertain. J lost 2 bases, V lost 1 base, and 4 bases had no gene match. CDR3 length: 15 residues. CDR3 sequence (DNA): TGTGCCAGCAGCTTGAGGGACAGGGCTACCTACGAGCAGTACTTC. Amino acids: CASSLRDRATYEQYF.

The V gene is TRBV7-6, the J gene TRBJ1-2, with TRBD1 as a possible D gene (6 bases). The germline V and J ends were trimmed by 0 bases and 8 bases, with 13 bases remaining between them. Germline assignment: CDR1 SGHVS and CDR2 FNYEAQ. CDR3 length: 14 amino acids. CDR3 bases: TGTGCCAGCAGCTTAGCAGGGGGGGCCGGCGGCTACACCTTC. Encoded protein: CASSLAGGAGGYTF. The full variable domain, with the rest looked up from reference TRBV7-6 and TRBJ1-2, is GAGVSQSPRYKVTKRGQDVALRCDPISGHVSLYWYRQALGQGPEFLTYFNYEAQQDKSGLPNDRFSAERPEGSISTLTIQRTEQRDSAMYRCASSLAGGAGGYTFGSGTRLTVV.

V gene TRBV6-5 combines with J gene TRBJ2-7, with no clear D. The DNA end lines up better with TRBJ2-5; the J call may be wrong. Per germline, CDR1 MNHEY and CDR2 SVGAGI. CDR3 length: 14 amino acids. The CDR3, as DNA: TGTGCCAGCAGTTACTCGAAGGGTTTTGAGACCCAGTACTTC. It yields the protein CASSYSKGFETQYF.

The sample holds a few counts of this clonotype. The chain's CDR3 is CASAPGQLPYEQYF. CDR3 in DNA: TGTGCCAGCGCCCCGGGACAGCTTCCCTACGAGCAGTACTTC. The V gene is TRBV28, the J gene TRBJ2-7; TRBD1 agrees at 7 bases. Germline V gives CDR1 MDHEN, CDR2 SYDVKM. Losses at the gene ends were 8 bases for V and 2 bases for J; bases not matched to a gene: 9. This CDR3 has 14 amino acids.

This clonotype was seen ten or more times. CDR3 sequence (DNA): TGTGCCAGCAGAATCGACAGCGATCAGCCCCAGCATTTT. Residues: CASRIDSDQPQHF. The chain has TRBV6-5 and TRBJ1-5; TRBD1 is a possible D gene (5 bases). V lost 6 bases and J 5 bases, leaving 11 bases between the germline ends. The germline CDR1 and CDR2 sequences are MNHEY and SVGAGI. The CDR3 is 13 residues long.

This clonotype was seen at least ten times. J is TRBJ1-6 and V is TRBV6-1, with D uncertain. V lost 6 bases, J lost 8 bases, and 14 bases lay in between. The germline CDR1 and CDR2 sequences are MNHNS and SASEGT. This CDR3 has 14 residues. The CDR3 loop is CASSTEPYDSPLHF. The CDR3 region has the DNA TGTGCCAGCAGCACCGAACCATATGATTCACCCCTCCACTTT.

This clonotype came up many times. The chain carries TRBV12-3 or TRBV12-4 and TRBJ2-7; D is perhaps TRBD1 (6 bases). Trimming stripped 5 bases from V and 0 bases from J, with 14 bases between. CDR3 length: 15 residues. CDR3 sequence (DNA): TGTGCCAGCAGTCGATGGGACATCTTCTCCTACGAGCAGTACTTC. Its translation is CASSRWDIFSYEQYF.

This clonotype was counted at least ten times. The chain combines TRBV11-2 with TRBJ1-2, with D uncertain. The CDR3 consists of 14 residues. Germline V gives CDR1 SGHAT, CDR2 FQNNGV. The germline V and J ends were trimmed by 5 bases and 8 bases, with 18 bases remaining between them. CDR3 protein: CASSLGSDPFGYTF. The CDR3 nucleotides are TGTGCCAGCAGCCTAGGAAGCGACCCCTTCGGCTACACCTTC.

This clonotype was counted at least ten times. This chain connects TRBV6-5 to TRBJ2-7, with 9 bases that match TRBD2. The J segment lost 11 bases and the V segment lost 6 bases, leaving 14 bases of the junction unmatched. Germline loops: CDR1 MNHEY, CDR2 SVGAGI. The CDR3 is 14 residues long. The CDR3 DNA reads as TGTGCCAGCAGCGCCACCGGGACTAGCTTTTTAAAGTACTTC. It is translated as CASSATGTSFLKYF.

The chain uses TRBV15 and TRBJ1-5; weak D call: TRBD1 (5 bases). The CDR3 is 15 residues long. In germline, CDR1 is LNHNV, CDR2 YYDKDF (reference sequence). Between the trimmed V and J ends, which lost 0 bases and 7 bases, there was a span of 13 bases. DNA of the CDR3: TGTGCCACCAGCAGAGATCAGGGTACCGGACAGCCCCAGCATTTT. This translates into CATSRDQGTGQPQHF.

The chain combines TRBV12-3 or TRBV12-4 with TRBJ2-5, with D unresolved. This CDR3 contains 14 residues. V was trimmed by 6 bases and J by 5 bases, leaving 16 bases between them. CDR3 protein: CASSLDSLLETQYF. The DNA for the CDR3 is TGTGCCAGCAGCTTGGATAGCCTACTTGAGACCCAGTACTTC.

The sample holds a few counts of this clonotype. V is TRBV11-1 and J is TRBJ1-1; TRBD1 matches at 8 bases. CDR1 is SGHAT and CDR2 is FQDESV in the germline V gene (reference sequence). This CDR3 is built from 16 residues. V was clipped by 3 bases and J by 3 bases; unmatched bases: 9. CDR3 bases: TGTGCCAGCAGCTTCCAGTGGACAGGGCCCCACACTGAAGCTTTCTTT. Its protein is CASSFQWTGPHTEAFF. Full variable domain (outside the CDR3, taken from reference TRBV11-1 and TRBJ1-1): EAEVAQSPRYKITEKSQAVAFWCDPISGHATLYWYRQILGQGPELLVQFQDESVVDDSQLPKDRFSAERLKGVDSTLKIQPAELGDSAMYLCASSFQWTGPHTEAFFGQGTRLTVV.

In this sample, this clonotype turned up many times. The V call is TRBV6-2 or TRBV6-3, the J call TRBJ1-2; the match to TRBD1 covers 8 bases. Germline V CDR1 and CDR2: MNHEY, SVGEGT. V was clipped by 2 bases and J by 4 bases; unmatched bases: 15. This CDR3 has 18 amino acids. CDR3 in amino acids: CASSYVLNWDRSAYGYTF. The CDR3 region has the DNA TGTGCCAGCAGTTACGTGTTGAATTGGGACAGGAGCGCCTATGGCTACACCTTC.

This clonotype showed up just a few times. The CDR3 loop reads CASSRGDRANSLGAEAFF. CDR3 nucleotide sequence: TGTGCCAGCAGCAGGGGGGACAGGGCAAATTCCCTGGGGGCTGAAGCTTTCTTT. J is TRBJ1-1 and V is TRBV4-2; 9 nucleotides match TRBD1. The length of the CDR3 is 18 residues. V shed 5 bases and J 6 bases; nucleotides not matched to a gene: 19. The germline CDR1 and CDR2 sequences are LGHNA and YNFKEQ.

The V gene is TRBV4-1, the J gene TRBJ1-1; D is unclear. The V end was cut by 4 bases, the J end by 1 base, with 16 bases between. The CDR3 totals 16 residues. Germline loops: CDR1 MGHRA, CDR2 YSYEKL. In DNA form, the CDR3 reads TGCGCCAGCAGCCTTCAACAAGGCAAGCAGAACACTGAAGCTTTCTTT. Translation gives CASSLQQGKQNTEAFF.

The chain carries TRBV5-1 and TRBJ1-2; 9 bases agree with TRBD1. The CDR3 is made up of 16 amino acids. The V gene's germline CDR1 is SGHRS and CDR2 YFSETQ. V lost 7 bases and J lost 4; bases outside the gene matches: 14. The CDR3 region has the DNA TGCGCCAGCGGGGGACAGGGCAAATTTAATTCCTATGGCTACACCTTC. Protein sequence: CASGGQGKFNSYGYTF.

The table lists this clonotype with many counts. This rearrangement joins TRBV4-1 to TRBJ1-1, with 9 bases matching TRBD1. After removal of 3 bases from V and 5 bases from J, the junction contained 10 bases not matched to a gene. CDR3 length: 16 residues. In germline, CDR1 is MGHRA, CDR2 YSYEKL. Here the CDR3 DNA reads TGCGCCAGCAGCCACTCTGAGGGACAGGGAGGTACTGAAGCTTTCTTT. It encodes CASSHSEGQGGTEAFF.

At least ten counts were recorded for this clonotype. The chain's CDR3 is CASSGLTGHGYTF. Written as DNA, the CDR3 is TGTGCCAGCAGTGGACTTACAGGGCACGGCTACACCTTC. V gene TRBV2 combines with J gene TRBJ1-2; the D gene is possibly TRBD1 (6 bases). Trimming left V 4 bases short and J 8 bases short, with 14 bases between. Germline loops: CDR1 SNHLY, CDR2 FYNNEI. This CDR3 contains 13 residues.